Listed below are T cell receptor beta chains from one sample, sequenced in a study of blood T cell repertoires in COVID-19. Libraries were prepared by immunoSEQ multiplex PCR; TCRdb keeps only in-frame clonotypes and omits some of them. Of fewer than 250,000 clones in the sample, roughly 86% were seen once. Sequenced material: PBMCs or T cells enriched from blood (not recorded which). These receptors were taken from a woman aged 45-59 years who had recovered from COVID-19. Both conserved end residues are part of each CDR3. The D gene is left open where the match is weak. Size is omitted from some rows. Given values are once, few, many or a class for expanded clones.

v_gene	d_gene	abundance	j_gene	CDR3nt	CDR3aa
TRBV6-4	-	-	TRBJ2-2	TGTGCCAGCAGAGGACAGACGAACACCGGGGAGCTGTTTTTT	CASRGQTNTGELFF
TRBV3-1/TRBV3-2	-	many	TRBJ2-2	TGTGCCAGCAGCCAAGAATACGGGGGTTTCACCGGGGAGCTGTTTTTT	CASSQEYGGFTGELFF
TRBV5-5	TRBD2	-	TRBJ2-7	TGTGCCAGCAGCTTGATTCTAGCGGGGTCAAACGAGCAGTACTTC	CASSLILAGSNEQYF
TRBV3-1/TRBV3-2	-	-	TRBJ2-7	TGTGCCAGCAGCCAAGGTGCAGTTTTCGAGCAGTACTTC	CASSQGAVFEQYF
TRBV7-2	-	-	TRBJ1-3	TGTGCCAGCAGCTTAGATGCAGGGCCCTCTGGAAACACCATATATTTT	CASSLDAGPSGNTIYF
TRBV7-9	-	-	TRBJ2-7	TGTGCCAGCAGCTTAGAAACAGGGGGGGCCGAGCAGTACTTC	CASSLETGGAEQYF
TRBV7-9	TRBD1	-	TRBJ2-7	TGTGCCAGCAGCCCGCGACAGGGATCCTACGAGCAGTACTTC	CASSPRQGSYEQYF
TRBV19	-	-	TRBJ1-4	TGTGCCAGTAGAGGGGGAAATGAAAAACTGTTTTTT	CASRGGNEKLFF
TRBV3-1/TRBV3-2	-	-	TRBJ2-3	TGTGCCAGCAGCCGTAGCGGAGGCACAGATACGCAGTATTTT	CASSRSGGTDTQYF
TRBV9	-	-	TRBJ1-6	TGTGCCAGCAGCGGGGCCAGGGGAAATTCACCCCTCCACTTT	CASSGARGNSPLHF
TRBV29-1	TRBD1	-	TRBJ1-5	TGCAGCGTTCGACAGGGGAAGGACGGGCAGCCCCAGCATTTT	CSVRQGKDGQPQHF
TRBV29-1	-	-	TRBJ1-2	TGCAGCGCTGAGGACAGTAACTATGGCTACACCTTC	CSAEDSNYGYTF
TRBV12-3/TRBV12-4	-	-	TRBJ2-7	TGTGCCAGCAGTTGGGGCAGACCTGAAGAGCAGTACTTC	CASSWGRPEEQYF
TRBV4-2	TRBD1	-	TRBJ1-5	TGTGCCAGCAGCCAAGGGACAGGAGGCAATCAGCCCCAGCATTTT	CASSQGTGGNQPQHF
TRBV5-4	-	-	TRBJ1-3	TGTGCCAGCAGCTTGGGGGGGCCTGGAAACACCATATATTTT	CASSLGGPGNTIYF
TRBV5-1	TRBD2	-	TRBJ2-3	TGCGCCAGCAGCTACGGACTAGCGGCTACAGATACGCAGTATTTT	CASSYGLAATDTQYF
TRBV11-3	-	-	TRBJ2-7	TGTGCCAGCAGCTACATGATTCGACACTACGAGCAGTACTTC	CASSYMIRHYEQYF
TRBV6-5	-	-	TRBJ2-3	TGTGCCAGCAGTTACTCGAGGTCAGATACGCAGTATTTT	CASSYSRSDTQYF
TRBV6-5	-	-	TRBJ1-6	TGTGCCAGCAGTTACGCGGGACGGGAGGATTCACCCCTCCACTTT	CASSYAGREDSPLHF
TRBV5-1	-	-	TRBJ1-1	TGCGCCAGCAGCTTGGGACACCTAATTGGGACTGAAGCTTTCTTT	CASSLGHLIGTEAFF
TRBV5-4	-	few	TRBJ2-2	TGTGCCAGCAGCTTAGCCGGTGGTACCGGGGAGCTGTTTTTT	CASSLAGGTGELFF
TRBV25-1	TRBD1	-	TRBJ1-6	TGTGCCAGCAGTGACCGAGACAGGGTGGGCCTGAGTTCACCCCTCCACTTT	CASSDRDRVGLSSPLHF
TRBV3-1/TRBV3-2	-	-	TRBJ1-1	TGTGCCAGCAGCCAAGTTTCAGGGAACACTGAAGCTTTCTTT	CASSQVSGNTEAFF
TRBV27	-	-	TRBJ1-6	TGTGCCAGTTCCATTTCAGGGGTCGGTTCACCCCTCCACTTT	CASSISGVGSPLHF
TRBV11-2	-	-	TRBJ1-1	TGTGCCAGCAGCTTATTCCAAAACACTGAAGCTTTCTTT	CASSLFQNTEAFF
TRBV7-3	-	-	TRBJ2-3	TGTGCCAGCAGCTTGGGAGATAGCACAGATACGCAGTATTTT	CASSLGDSTDTQYF
TRBV28	-	-	TRBJ1-5	TGTGCCAGCAGCCTCGGTCTGGTAGGGGCTCTTAATCAGCCCCAGCATTTT	CASSLGLVGALNQPQHF
TRBV5-1	TRBD1	few	TRBJ2-6	TGCGCCAGCAGCTTGGAGGACAGGGGGCACCTAAGCTCTGGGGCCAACGTCCTGACTTTC	CASSLEDRGHLSSGANVLTF
TRBV4-1	-	-	TRBJ1-3	TGCGCCAGCAGCCAACTGGAGCGGGGAACGTTGGGAAACACCATATATTTT	CASSQLERGTLGNTIYF
TRBV7-9	-	few	TRBJ2-2	TGTGCCAGCAGCTTAGCCGTTTTTCAGGCTAGCGACACCGGGGAGCTGTTTTTT	CASSLAVFQASDTGELFF
TRBV12-3/TRBV12-4	-	-	TRBJ2-3	TGTGCCAGCAGTCAGGGTACAGATACGCAGTATTTT	CASSQGTDTQYF
TRBV5-6	TRBD2	-	TRBJ2-3	TGTGCCAGCAGCTTAGGCCTAGCGGGCAAGGGAGTTACGCAGTATTTT	CASSLGLAGKGVTQYF
TRBV19	-	-	TRBJ1-1	TGTGCCAGTAGTATAGGCCCAGGGTGGACTGAAGCTTTCTTT	CASSIGPGWTEAFF
TRBV4-1	-	-	TRBJ2-3	TGCGCCAGCAGCCAAGTAGTGTCAGATACGCAGTATTTT	CASSQVVSDTQYF
TRBV29-1	TRBD1	-	TRBJ1-2	TGCAGCGCAAAACAGGGGGCTTTAGGCTACACCTTC	CSAKQGALGYTF
TRBV24-1	-	-	TRBJ2-5	TGTGCCACCGGGATCGAGGGGGACACAAGAGAGACCCAGTACTTC	CATGIEGDTRETQYF